This T cell receptor (beta chain) derives from a study of T-cell memory formation after mild COVID-19. Amplification by 5'RACE using constant-segment primers produced TCR alpha and TCR beta cDNA libraries that carried sample barcodes and UMIs. TCRdb processed the 5' RACE reads anew with MiXCR; each CDR3 protein has one entry. This sample has hundreds of thousands of distinct CDR3 sequences, with 19% found just once. This clonotype was observed a handful of times. Trimming stripped 1 base from V and 3 bases from J, with 11 bases between. This CDR3 has 14 residues. CDR1 is DFQATT and CDR2 is SNEGSKA in the germline V gene (reference sequence).

This TCR was sampled from a man younger than 35 who had mild COVID-19 (a few samples of this study predate the infection). Cell type and time point are not known. The rearrangement links TRBV20-1 to TRBJ2-3; no clear D gene. Material for sequencing was PBMCs or a T cell subset sorted from them (not recorded which). CDR3 region: CSARAPSGTDTQYF. The DNA for the CDR3 is TGCAGTGCTAGAGCCCCGTCGGGTACAGATACGCAGTATTTT.